The 21 T cell receptor beta chains presented below share a single source sample, sequenced in a study of T cell repertoires in cytomegalovirus infection (dated by TCRdb to about 2019). Their antigens are not known. In the paper's terms, the treatment or condition label means: in vitro stimulation with specific CMV peptide epitopes to enrich CMV-specific T cells. Reads for this sample came from an Illumina HiSeq 1500. TCRdb reran the public reads through fastp at Q25 and MiXCR, keeping productive beta chains. Every CDR3 protein is listed once, alongside the most common genes and DNA of its rows. In all, the sample holds about 400,000 distinct CDR3 sequences, and roughly 34% of those were seen once. Approximately 13% of the sample is in the top ten clones. The sequenced sample was cultured PBMCs, obtained from culture after CMV antigen stimulation. These receptors all stem from a human donor in good health (CMV status not recorded). Some clones in this sample may be carry-over from other donors' samples.

This clonotype was picked up a small number of times. V usage is TRBV12-3 or TRBV12-4 and J usage is TRBJ2-7; TRBD1 might be the D (6 bases). V lost 0 bases and J lost 3, with 9 bases in between. CDR3 length: 14 amino acids. For the CDR3, the DNA is TGTGCCAGCAGTTTAGCCGACAGGCTCTACGAGCAGTACTTC. Its protein is CASSLADRLYEQYF.

The V call is TRBV20-1, the J call TRBJ1-2, with 7 nucleotides matching TRBD1. Germline CDR1 and CDR2: DFQATT and SNEGSKA (reference sequence). The CDR3 has 17 amino acids. V lost 0 bases and J lost 0; bases outside the gene matches: 10. This CDR3 is CSARDFLTGSANYGYTF. In DNA, the CDR3 is TGCAGTGCTAGAGATTTCTTGACAGGGAGTGCTAACTATGGCTACACCTTC.

About this clonotype: A much larger clone lies a single base off, so this may be a read error. V is TRBV14 and J is TRBJ2-3; D is unclear. Trimming stripped 8 bases from V and 1 base from J, with 10 bases between. Germline V gene sequence: CDR1 SGHDN, CDR2 FVKESK. The CDR3 is 13 amino acids. As DNA, the CDR3 is TGTGCCAGCGGCCGAATTGGCACAGATACGCAGTATTTT. It codes for CASGRIGTDTQYF.

The CDR3 protein is CASSYSVYKLWETQYF. The CDR3 bases are TGTGCCAGCAGTTACTCGGTATATAAACTATGGGAGACCCAGTACTTC. The rearrangement links TRBV6-5 to TRBJ2-5, with D unclear. Trimming left V 0 bases short and J 5 bases short, with 16 bases between. In germline, CDR1 is MNHEY, CDR2 SVGAGI. The CDR3 extends over 16 amino acids.

This clonotype showed up just a few times. The chain uses TRBV7-2 and TRBJ2-2; the D is unclear. Trimming removed 2 bases from V and 1 base from J, with 14 bases in between. CDR3 length equals 17 residues. Germline-derived CDR1 and CDR2 are SGHTA and FQGNSA. CDR3 nucleotides: TGTGCCAGCAGCTTAAGAAGGGCTGGGATGAACACCGGGGAGCTGTTTTTT. This translates into CASSLRRAGMNTGELFF. The full variable domain, in which reference TRBV7-2 and TRBJ2-2 provide the parts outside the CDR3, is GAGVSQSPSNKVTEKGKDVELRCDPISGHTALYWYRQSLGQGLEFLIYFQGNSAPDKSGLPSDRFSAERTGGSVSTLTIQRTQQEDSAVYLCASSLRRAGMNTGELFFGEGSRLTVL.

The chain joins TRBV12-3 or TRBV12-4 to TRBJ2-1; 7 nucleotides line up with TRBD2. J lost 7 bases, V lost 1 base, and 10 bases had no gene match. This CDR3 is built from 16 residues. Here the CDR3 DNA reads TGTGCCAGCAGTTTAGTCGGCGGGAGCCTGGGGAATGAGCAGTTCTTC. It codes for CASSLVGGSLGNEQFF.

CDR3 loop: CASSLGGAQHF. DNA of the CDR3: TGTGCCAGCAGCTTAGGCGGGGCCCAGCATTTT. V is TRBV7-8 and J is TRBJ1-5; D uncertain. The CDR3 has 11 residues. Germline lookup yields CDR1 SGHVS and CDR2 FQNEAQ. V lost 1 base and J 11 bases, leaving 6 bases between the germline ends.

J is TRBJ2-5 and V is TRBV5-1, with unresolved D. The V and J ends lost 5 bases and 2 bases respectively, with 16 bases between them. CDR1 is SGHRS and CDR2 is YFSETQ in the germline V gene. The length of the CDR3 is 15 residues. CDR3: CASRGAGPRQETQYF. For the CDR3, the DNA is TGCGCCAGCAGAGGTGCAGGCCCTCGGCAAGAGACCCAGTACTTC.

This clonotype was seen at least ten times. The genes are TRBV7-2 and TRBJ2-7; TRBD2 matches at 9 bases. This CDR3 has 15 amino acids. Trimming removed 4 bases from V and 6 bases from J; junction bases left unmatched: 10. Germline CDR1 is SGHTA and CDR2 is FQGNSA. The CDR3 DNA reads as TGTGCCAGCAGCTCCCCAGGGCTAGCGGGACGCGAGCAGTACTTC. Protein: CASSSPGLAGREQYF.

This clonotype occurred a few times. V usage is TRBV6-1 and J usage is TRBJ2-3, with D perhaps matching TRBD1 or TRBD2 (7 bases each). The CDR3 contains 15 residues. CDR1 is MNHNS, CDR2 SASEGT, per germline. The V end was cut by 3 bases, the J end by 3 bases, with 13 bases between. CDR3 protein: CASSDRGEGTDTQYF. The CDR3 DNA reads as TGTGCCAGCAGTGACAGGGGGGAGGGAACAGATACGCAGTATTTT.

This sequence joins TRBV6-5 and TRBJ2-7; D possibly matches TRBD1 or TRBD2 (5 bases each). The germline CDR1 and CDR2 sequences are MNHEY and SVGAGI. The V end lost 0 bases, the J end lost 3 bases, and 9 bases lay between the germline ends. This CDR3 is built from 14 residues. For the CDR3, the DNA is TGTGCCAGCAGTTACTCATCTGGGGGCTACGAGCAGTACGTC. Residues: CASSYSSGGYEQYV.

The chain recombines TRBV15 with TRBJ1-1; no firm D call. This CDR3 is 13 amino acids long. Trimming stripped 0 bases from V and 4 bases from J, with 6 bases between. Germline CDR1 LNHNV, CDR2 YYDKDF (reference sequence). As DNA, the CDR3 is TGTGCCACCAGCAGAGATGTGGCCACTGAAGCTTTCTTT. Its protein product is CATSRDVATEAFF.

There are a few counts of this clonotype. This chain links TRBV27 with TRBJ2-1; a possible D gene is TRBD2 (6 bases). V lost 0 bases, J lost 7 bases, and 16 bases lay in between. Germline CDR1 is MNHEY and CDR2 is SMNVEV (reference sequence). The CDR3 loop spans 16 amino acids. Here the CDR3 reads CASSLSLGLARNEQFF. DNA for the CDR3: TGTGCCAGCAGTTTATCCCTTGGTCTAGCGCGTAATGAGCAGTTCTTC.

This clonotype was recorded a few times. V gene TRBV7-6 combines with J gene TRBJ1-1; 10 bases are shared with TRBD1. The V and J ends lost 3 bases and 0 bases, in that order; junction bases with no gene match: 7. The CDR3 loop spans 17 amino acids. Germline-derived CDR1 and CDR2 are SGHVS and FNYEAQ. This CDR3 is CASSLTGGSYLNTEAFF. The CDR3 DNA is TGTGCCAGCAGCTTGACAGGGGGCTCCTACTTGAACACTGAAGCTTTCTTT.

Only a few counts were recorded for this clonotype. The chain links TRBV5-4 to TRBJ2-1; 12 bases map to TRBD2. The CDR3 length is 16 residues. J was trimmed by 7 bases and V by 2 bases; bases with no gene match: 7. The V gene's germline CDR1 is SGHNT and CDR2 YYREEE (reference sequence). The chain's CDR3 is CASSLTSGRLDNEQFF. Written as DNA, the CDR3 is TGTGCCAGCAGCTTAACTAGCGGGAGGCTGGATAATGAGCAGTTCTTC.

V gene TRBV7-6 combines with J gene TRBJ2-3; D is tentatively TRBD1 or TRBD2 (5 bases each). V was shortened by 5 bases and J by 4 bases, with 16 bases between the two germline ends. Per the germline V gene, CDR1 is SGHVS and CDR2 is FNYEAQ. The CDR3 consists of 15 residues. CDR3 region: CASSRLGESADTQYF. CDR3 sequence (DNA): TGTGCCAGCAGCCGCTTAGGGGAGTCCGCAGATACGCAGTATTTT.

This clonotype has ten or more counts. This sequence joins TRBV7-2 and TRBJ2-1; 12 nucleotides align to TRBD2. The germline gives CDR1 SGHTA, CDR2 FQGNSA. The trim removed 5 bases at V and 7 bases at J, leaving 9 bases unmatched. The CDR3 length is 16 residues. CDR3 nucleotides: TGTGCCAGCAGCCCTCTTCCTAGCGGGAGGGGAAATGAGCAGTTCTTC. Residues: CASSPLPSGRGNEQFF.

J is TRBJ2-1 and V is TRBV2; TRBD2 matches 7 bases. CDR3 size: 15 residues. Germline CDR1 SNHLY, CDR2 FYNNEI. V shed 4 bases, J shed 6 bases, and the junction held 9 bases outside the gene matches. The CDR3 sequence is CASSGGSSTVNEQFF. Here the CDR3 DNA reads TGTGCCAGCAGTGGCGGGAGTTCAACGGTCAATGAGCAGTTCTTC.

The chain joins TRBV6-5 to TRBJ2-1; the D gene is possibly TRBD2 (6 bases). CDR3 size: 17 residues. Germline V lookup: CDR1 MNHEY, CDR2 SVGAGI. The ends were cut back, 2 bases at V and 5 bases at J, with 19 bases in the middle. In DNA form, the CDR3 reads TGTGCCAGCAGTTACGATGCTAGCGTGGGAGAGGACAATGAGCAGTTCTTC. It encodes CASSYDASVGEDNEQFF.

This clonotype was recorded many times. The rearrangement links TRBV6-2 or TRBV6-3 to TRBJ1-2, with D hard to call. In germline, CDR1 is MNHEY, CDR2 SVGEGT. The CDR3 is made up of 17 amino acids. Trimming cost V 6 bases and J 4 bases, with 24 bases left between them. CDR3 nucleotide sequence: TGTGCCAGCAGCCCCGCGTGGGAGGATGAGGATCTCTATGGCTACACCTTC. Encoded protein: CASSPAWEDEDLYGYTF.

The chain couples TRBV6-6 to TRBJ1-1, with D uncertain. Trimming removed 2 bases from V and 4 bases from J, with 8 bases in between. The CDR3 has 13 residues. The germline V gene has CDR1 MNHNY and CDR2 SVGAGI (reference sequence). CDR3: CASSYQPGTEAFF. As DNA, the CDR3 is TGTGCCAGCAGTTACCAGCCGGGCACTGAAGCTTTCTTT.